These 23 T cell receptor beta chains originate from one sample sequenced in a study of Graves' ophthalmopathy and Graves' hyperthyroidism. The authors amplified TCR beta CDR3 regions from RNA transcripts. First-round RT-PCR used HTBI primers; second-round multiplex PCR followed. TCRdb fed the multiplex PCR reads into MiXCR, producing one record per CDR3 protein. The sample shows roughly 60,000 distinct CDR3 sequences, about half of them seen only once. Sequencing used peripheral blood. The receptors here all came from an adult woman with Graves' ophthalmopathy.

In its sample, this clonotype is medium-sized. The CDR3 DNA is TGCAGTGCTAGATTGGGAGGGAGAGACACCGGGGAGCTGTTTTTT. The encoded protein is CSARLGGRDTGELFF. The rearrangement uses TRBV20-1 and TRBJ2-2; 7 bases align to TRBD2. Germline V gene data show CDR1 as DFQATT and CDR2 as SNEGSKA (reference sequence). The CDR3 has 15 amino acids. Trimming took 2 bases from V and 3 from J; bases not matched to a gene: 6.

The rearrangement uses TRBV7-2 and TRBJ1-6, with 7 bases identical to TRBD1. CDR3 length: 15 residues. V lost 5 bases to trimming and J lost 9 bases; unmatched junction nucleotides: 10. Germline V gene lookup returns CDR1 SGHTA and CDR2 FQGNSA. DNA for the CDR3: TGTGCCAGCAGCCCGGCTGCAGGGGGGAGTTCACCCCTCCACTTT. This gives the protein CASSPAAGGSSPLHF.

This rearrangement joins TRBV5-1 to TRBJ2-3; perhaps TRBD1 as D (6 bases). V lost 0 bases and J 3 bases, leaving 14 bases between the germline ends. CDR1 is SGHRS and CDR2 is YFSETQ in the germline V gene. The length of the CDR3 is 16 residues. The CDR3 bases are TGCGCCAGCAGCTTGGCCGAGAGACAGGAGACAGATACGCAGTATTTT. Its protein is CASSLAERQETDTQYF.

The CDR3: CASSITGQGYGYTF. CDR3 nucleotide sequence: TGTGCCAGTAGCATCACGGGACAGGGATATGGCTACACCTTC. This chain uses TRBV19 with TRBJ1-2; TRBD1 aligns across 9 bases. The germline V gene encodes CDR1 LNHDA and CDR2 SQIVND (reference sequence). The CDR3 sequence is 14 residues long. V was pared by 6 bases and J by 5 bases, with 7 bases of the junction left unmatched. Supplemented by reference TRBV19 and TRBJ1-2, the full variable domain reads DGGITQSPKYLFRKEGQNVTLSCEQNLNHDAMYWYRQDPGQGLRLIYYSQIVNDFQKGDIAEGYSVSREKKESFPLTVTSAQKNPTAFYLCASSITGQGYGYTFGSGTRLTVV.

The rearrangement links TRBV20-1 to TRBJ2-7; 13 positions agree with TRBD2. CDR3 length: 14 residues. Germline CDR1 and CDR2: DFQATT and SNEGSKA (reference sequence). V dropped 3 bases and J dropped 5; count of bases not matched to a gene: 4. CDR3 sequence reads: CSASGLAGEDEQYF. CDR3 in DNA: TGCAGTGCTAGCGGACTAGCGGGAGAGGACGAGCAGTACTTC.

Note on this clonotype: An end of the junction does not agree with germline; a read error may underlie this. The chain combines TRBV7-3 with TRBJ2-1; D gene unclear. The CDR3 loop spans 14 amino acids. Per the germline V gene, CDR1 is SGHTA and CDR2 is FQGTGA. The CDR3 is CASSPLGNYNEQVF. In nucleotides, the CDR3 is TGTGCTAGCAGCCCCTTGGGGAACTACAATGAGCAGGTCTTC.

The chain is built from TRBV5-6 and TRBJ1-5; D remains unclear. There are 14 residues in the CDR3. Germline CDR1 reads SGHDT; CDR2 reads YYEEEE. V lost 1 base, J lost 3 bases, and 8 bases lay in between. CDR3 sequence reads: CASSLWRDNQPQHF. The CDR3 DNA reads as TGTGCCAGCAGCTTGTGGAGGGACAATCAGCCCCAGCATTTT.

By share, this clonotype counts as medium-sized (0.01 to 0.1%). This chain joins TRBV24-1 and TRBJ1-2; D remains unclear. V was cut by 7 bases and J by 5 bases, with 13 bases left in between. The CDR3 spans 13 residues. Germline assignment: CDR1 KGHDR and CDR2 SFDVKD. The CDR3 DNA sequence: TGTGCCACCAGCGACCCCGGACGGTATGGCTACACCTTC. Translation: CATSDPGRYGYTF.

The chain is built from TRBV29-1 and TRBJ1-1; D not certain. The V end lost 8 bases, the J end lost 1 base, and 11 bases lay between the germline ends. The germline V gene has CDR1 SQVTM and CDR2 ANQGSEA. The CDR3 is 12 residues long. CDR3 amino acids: CSLGPSNTEAFF. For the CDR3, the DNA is TGCAGCTTAGGGCCTTCGAACACTGAAGCTTTCTTT.

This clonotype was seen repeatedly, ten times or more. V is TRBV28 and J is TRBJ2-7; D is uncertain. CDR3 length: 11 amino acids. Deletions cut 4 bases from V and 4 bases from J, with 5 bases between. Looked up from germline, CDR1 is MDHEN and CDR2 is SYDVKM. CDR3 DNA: TGTGCCAGCAGTTACCGTTACGAGCAGTACTTC. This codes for CASSYRYEQYF.

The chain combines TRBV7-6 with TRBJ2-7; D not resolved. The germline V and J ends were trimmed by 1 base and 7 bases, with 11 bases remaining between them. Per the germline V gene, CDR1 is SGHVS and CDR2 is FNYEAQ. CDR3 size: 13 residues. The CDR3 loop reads CASSLGPLGEQYF. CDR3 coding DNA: TGTGCCAGCAGCTTAGGTCCCCTGGGGGAGCAGTACTTC.

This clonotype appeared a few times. As DNA, the CDR3 is TGTGCCAGCAGGCCTCGGCGGACAGGGTCGCACCTCAATCAGCCCCAGCATTTT. Protein product: CASRPRRTGSHLNQPQHF. This chain connects TRBV28 to TRBJ1-5, with TRBD1 identical over 8 bases. The CDR3 sequence is 18 residues long. The junction had 16 bases not matched to a gene; V was cut back by 6 bases and J by 3 bases. The germline CDR1 and CDR2 sequences are MDHEN and SYDVKM.

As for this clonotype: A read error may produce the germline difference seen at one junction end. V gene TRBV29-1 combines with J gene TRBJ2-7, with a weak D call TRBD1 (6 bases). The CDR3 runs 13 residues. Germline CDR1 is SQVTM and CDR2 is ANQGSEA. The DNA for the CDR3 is TGCAGCGTTGAAGTAGACAGGACCTACGAGCAGTGCTTC. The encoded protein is CSVEVDRTYEQCF.

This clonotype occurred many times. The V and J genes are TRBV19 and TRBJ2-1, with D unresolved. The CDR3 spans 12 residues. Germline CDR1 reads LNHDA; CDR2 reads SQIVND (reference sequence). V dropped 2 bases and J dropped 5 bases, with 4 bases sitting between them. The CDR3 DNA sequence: TGTGCCAGTAGTATAACGGACAATGAGCAGTTCTTC. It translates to CASSITDNEQFF.

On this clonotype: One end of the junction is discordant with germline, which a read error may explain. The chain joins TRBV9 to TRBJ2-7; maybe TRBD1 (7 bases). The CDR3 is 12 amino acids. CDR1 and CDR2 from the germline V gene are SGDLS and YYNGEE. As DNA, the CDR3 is TGCGCCAGCAGCTCAGGGGGGCTCGAGCAGTACTTC. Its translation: CASSSGGLEQYF.

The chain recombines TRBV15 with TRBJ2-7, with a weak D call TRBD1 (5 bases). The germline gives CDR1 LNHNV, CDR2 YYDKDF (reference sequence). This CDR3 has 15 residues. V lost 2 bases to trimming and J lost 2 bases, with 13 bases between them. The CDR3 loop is CATSRSPRGTYEQYF. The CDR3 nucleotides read TGTGCCACCAGCAGATCACCAAGGGGTACCTACGAGCAGTACTTC. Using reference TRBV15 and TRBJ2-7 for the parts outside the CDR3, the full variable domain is DAMVIQNPRYQVTQFGKPVTLSCSQTLNHNVMYWYQQKSSQAPKLLFHYYDKDFNNEADTPDNFQSRRPNTSFCFLDIRSPGLGDTAMYLCATSRSPRGTYEQYFGPGTRLTVT.

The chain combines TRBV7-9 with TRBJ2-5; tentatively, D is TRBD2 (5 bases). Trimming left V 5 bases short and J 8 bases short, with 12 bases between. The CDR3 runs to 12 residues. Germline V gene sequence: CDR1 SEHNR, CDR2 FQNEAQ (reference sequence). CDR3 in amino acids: CASSMDWRTQYF. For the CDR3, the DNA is TGTGCCAGCAGCATGGACTGGCGAACCCAGTACTTC.

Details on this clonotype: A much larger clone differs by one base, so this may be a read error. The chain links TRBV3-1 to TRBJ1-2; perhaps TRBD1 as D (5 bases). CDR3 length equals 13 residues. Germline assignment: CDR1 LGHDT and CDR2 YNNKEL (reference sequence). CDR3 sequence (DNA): TGTGCCAGCAGCCCGGGGGTGGTTGGTGGCTACGCCTTC. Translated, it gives CASSPGVVGGYAF.

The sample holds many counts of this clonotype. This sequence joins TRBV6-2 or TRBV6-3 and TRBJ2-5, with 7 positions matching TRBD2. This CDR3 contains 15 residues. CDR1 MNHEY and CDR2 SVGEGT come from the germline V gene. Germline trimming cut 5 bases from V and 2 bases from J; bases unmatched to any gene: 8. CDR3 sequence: CASSPGLAEQETQYF. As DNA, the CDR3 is TGTGCCAGCAGTCCCGGGCTAGCGGAACAAGAGACCCAGTACTTC.

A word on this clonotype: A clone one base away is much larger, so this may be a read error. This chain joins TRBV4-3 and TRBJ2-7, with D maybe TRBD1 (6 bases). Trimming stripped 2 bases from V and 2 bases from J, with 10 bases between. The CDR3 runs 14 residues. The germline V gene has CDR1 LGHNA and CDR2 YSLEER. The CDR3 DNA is TGCGCCAGCAGCCAAAGCAGGGGCGCCTACGAGCAGTACTTC. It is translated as CASSQSRGAYEQYF.

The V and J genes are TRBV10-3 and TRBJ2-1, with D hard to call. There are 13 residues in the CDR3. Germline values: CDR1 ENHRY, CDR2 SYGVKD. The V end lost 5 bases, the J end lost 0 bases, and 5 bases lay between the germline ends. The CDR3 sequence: CAISRNSYNEQFF. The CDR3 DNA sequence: TGTGCCATCAGTCGGAACTCCTACAATGAGCAGTTCTTC.

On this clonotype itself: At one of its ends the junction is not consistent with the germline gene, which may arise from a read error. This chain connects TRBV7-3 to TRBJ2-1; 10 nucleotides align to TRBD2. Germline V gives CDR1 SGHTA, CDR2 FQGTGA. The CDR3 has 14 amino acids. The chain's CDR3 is CASSFLAGANEQSF. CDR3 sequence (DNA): TGTGCCAGCAGCTTCCTAGCGGGGGCGAATGAGCAGTCCTTC.

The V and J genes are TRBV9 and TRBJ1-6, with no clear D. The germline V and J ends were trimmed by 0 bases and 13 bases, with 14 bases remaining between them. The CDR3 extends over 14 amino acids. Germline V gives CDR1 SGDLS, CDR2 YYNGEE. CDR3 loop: CASSVDAAGGPLHF. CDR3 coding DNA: TGTGCCAGCAGCGTAGATGCGGCGGGAGGGCCCCTCCACTTT.